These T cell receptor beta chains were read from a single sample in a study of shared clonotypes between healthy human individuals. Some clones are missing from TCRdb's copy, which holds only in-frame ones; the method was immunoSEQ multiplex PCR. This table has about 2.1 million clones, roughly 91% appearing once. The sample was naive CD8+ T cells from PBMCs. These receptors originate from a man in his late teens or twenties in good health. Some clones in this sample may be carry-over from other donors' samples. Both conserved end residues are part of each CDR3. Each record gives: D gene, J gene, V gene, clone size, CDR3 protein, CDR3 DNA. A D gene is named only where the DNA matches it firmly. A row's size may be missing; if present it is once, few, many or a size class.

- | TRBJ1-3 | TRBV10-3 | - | CAISESHRDSGNTIYF | TGTGCCATCAGTGAGTCGCACAGGGACTCTGGAAACACCATATATTTT
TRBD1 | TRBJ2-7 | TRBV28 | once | CASSLTPLGQSYEQYF | TGTGCCAGCAGTTTGACCCCTTTGGGACAGAGCTACGAGCAGTACTTC
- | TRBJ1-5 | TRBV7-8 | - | CASSLSGDGNQPQHF | TGTGCCAGCAGCTTATCAGGGGATGGCAATCAGCCCCAGCATTTT
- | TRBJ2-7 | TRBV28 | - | CASSLSGSSYEQYF | TGTGCCAGCAGTTTGTCAGGGAGCTCCTACGAGCAGTACTTC
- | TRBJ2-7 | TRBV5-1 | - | CASSPGAGGYEQYF | TGCGCCAGCAGCCCCGGGGCCGGGGGATACGAGCAGTACTTC
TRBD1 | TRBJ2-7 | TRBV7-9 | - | CASSSVGDSRPYEQYF | TGTGCCAGCAGCTCAGTAGGGGACAGCCGTCCCTACGAGCAGTACTTC
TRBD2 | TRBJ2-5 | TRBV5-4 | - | CASSLYSSGSGETQYF | TGTGCCAGCAGCCTTTACTCTAGCGGGAGCGGAGAGACCCAGTACTTC
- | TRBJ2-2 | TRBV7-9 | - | CASIPGRNTGELFF | TGTGCCAGCATCCCAGGGAGGAACACCGGGGAGCTGTTTTTT
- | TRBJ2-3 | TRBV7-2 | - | CASSWGVRGGTDTQYF | TGTGCCAGCAGCTGGGGGGTCAGGGGCGGGACAGATACGCAGTATTTT
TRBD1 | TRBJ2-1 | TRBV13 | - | CASSSRTGSSYNEQFF | TGTGCCAGCAGCTCCCGGACAGGGAGCTCCTACAATGAGCAGTTCTTC
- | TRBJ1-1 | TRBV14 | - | CASSQDLGGNTEAFF | TGTGCCAGCAGCCAAGATCTTGGAGGAAACACTGAAGCTTTCTTT
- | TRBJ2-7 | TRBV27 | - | CASSPGAGYEQYF | TGTGCCAGCAGTCCCGGGGCCGGGTATGAGCAGTACTTC
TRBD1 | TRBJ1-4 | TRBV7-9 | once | CASSPRTGEGNEKLFF | TGTGCCAGCAGCCCTCGGACAGGGGAGGGGAATGAAAAACTGTTTTTT
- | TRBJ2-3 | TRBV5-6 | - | CASSHRGRSSTDTQYF | TGTGCCAGCAGCCACCGTGGCAGGTCTAGCACAGATACGCAGTATTTT
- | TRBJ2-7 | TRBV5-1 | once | CASSSARGVGEQYF | TGCGCCAGCAGCAGCGCCAGGGGGGTAGGAGAGCAGTACTTC